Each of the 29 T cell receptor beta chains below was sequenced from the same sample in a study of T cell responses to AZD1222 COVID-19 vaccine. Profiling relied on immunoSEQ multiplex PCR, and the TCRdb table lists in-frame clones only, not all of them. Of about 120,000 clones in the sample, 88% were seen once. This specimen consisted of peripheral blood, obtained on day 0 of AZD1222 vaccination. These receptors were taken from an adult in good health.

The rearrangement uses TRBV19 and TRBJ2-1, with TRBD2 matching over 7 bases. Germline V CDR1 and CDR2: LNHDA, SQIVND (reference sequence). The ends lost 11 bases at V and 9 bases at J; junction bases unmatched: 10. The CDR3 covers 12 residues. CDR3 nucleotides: TGTGCCGTGGGGGAGGGGCTGGGTGAGCAGTTCTTC. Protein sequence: CAVGEGLGEQFF.

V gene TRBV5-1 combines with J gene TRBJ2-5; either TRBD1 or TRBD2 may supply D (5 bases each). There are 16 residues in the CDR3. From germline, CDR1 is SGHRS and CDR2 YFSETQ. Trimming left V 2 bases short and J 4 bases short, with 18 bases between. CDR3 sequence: CASSFTGTPEGETQYF. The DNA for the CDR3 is TGCGCCAGCAGCTTCACCGGGACCCCCGAGGGAGAGACCCAGTACTTC.

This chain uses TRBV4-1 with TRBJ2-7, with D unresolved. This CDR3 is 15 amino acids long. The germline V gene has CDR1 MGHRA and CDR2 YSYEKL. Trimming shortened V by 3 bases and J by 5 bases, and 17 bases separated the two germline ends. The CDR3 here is CASSQQLDLWDEQYF. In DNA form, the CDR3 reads TGCGCCAGCAGCCAGCAGTTAGACCTCTGGGACGAGCAGTACTTC.

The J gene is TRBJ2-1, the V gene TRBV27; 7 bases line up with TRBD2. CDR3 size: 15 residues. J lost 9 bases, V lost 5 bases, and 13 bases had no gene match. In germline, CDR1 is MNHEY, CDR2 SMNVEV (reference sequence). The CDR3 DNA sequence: TGTGCCAGCAGTGAAGGGAGGGTAAGGGAGGGTGAGCAGTTCTTC. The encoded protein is CASSEGRVREGEQFF.

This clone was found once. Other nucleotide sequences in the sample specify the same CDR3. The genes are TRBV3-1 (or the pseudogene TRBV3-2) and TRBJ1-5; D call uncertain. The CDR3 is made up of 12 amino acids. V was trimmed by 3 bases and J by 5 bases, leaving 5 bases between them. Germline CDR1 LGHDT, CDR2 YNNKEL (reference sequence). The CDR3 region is CASSQTDQPQHF. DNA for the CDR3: TGTGCCAGCAGCCAGACGGATCAGCCCCAGCATTTT.

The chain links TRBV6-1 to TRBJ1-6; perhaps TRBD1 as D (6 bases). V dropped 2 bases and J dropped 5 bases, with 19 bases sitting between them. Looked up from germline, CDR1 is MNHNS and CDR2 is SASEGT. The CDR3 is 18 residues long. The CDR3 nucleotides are TGTGCCAGCAGTGAAAGGCCAGGGGTATTCGAAGATAATTCACCCCTCCACTTT. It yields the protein CASSERPGVFEDNSPLHF.

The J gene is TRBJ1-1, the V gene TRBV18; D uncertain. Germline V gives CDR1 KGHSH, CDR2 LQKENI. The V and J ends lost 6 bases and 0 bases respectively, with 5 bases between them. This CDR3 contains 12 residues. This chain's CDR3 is CASSVVNTEAFF. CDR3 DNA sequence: TGTGCCAGCTCGGTAGTGAACACTGAAGCTTTCTTT.

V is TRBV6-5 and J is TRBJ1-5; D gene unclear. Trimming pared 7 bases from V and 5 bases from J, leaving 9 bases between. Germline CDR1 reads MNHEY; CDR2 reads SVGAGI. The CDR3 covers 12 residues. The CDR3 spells CASTKSDQPQHF. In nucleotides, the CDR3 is TGTGCCAGCACGAAGAGCGATCAGCCCCAGCATTTT.

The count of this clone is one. CDR3 DNA sequence: TGTGCCATCAGTGACAACCTCTATGGCTACACCTTC. Amino acids: CAISDNLYGYTF. V is TRBV10-3 and J is TRBJ1-2; D is ambiguous. The CDR3 loop spans 12 amino acids. With 3 bases removed from V and 4 bases from J, the gap between germline ends came to 6 bases. Germline CDR1 and CDR2: ENHRY and SYGVKD.

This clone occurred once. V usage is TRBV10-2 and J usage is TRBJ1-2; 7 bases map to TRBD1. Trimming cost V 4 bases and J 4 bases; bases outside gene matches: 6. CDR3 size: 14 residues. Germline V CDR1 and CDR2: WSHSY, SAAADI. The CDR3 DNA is TGCGCCAGCAGTGCAGACAGGGCCTCCTATGGCTACACCTTC. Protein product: CASSADRASYGYTF.

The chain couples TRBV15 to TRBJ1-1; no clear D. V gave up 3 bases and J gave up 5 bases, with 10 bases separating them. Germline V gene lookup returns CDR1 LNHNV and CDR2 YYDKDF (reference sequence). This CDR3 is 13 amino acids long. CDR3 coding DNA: TGTGCCACCAGCAGGTCTGTGGTAACTGAAGCTTTCTTT. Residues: CATSRSVVTEAFF. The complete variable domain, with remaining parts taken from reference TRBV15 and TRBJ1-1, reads DAMVIQNPRYQVTQFGKPVTLSCSQTLNHNVMYWYQQKSSQAPKLLFHYYDKDFNNEADTPDNFQSRRPNTSFCFLDIRSPGLGDTAMYLCATSRSVVTEAFFGQGTRLTVV.

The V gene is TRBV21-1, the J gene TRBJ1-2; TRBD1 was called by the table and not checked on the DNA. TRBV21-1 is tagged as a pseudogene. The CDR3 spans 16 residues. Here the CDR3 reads CASTRARDRGGCGYTF. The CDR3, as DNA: TGTGCCAGCACCAGGGCCCGGGACAGGGGTGGCTGTGGCTACACCTTC.

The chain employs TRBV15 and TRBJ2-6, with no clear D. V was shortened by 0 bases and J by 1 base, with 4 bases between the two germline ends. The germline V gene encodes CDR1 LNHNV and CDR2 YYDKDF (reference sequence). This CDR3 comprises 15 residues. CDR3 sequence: CATSRDRSGANVLTF. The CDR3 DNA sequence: TGTGCCACCAGCAGAGACAGGTCTGGGGCCAACGTCCTGACTTTC.

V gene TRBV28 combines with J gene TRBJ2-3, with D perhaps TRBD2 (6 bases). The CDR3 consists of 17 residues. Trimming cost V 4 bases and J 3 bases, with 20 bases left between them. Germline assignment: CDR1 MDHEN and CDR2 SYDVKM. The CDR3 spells CASSSAFSLSGTDTQYF. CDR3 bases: TGTGCCAGCAGTTCCGCCTTCTCCCTGAGCGGGACAGATACGCAGTATTTT.

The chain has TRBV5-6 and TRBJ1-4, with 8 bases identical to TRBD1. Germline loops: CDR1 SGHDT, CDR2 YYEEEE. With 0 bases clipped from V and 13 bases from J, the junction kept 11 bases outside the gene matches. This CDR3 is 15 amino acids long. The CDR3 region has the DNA TGTGCCAGCAGCTTGGGACAGGGGCGGATGAAAGCACTGTTTTTT. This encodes CASSLGQGRMKALFF.

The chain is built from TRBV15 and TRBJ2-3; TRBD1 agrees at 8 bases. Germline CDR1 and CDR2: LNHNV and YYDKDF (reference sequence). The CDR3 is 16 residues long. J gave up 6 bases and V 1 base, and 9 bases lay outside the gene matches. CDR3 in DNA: TGTGCCACCAGCAGAGTCCCGACAGGGGCTTCGGATACGCAGTATTTT. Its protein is CATSRVPTGASDTQYF.

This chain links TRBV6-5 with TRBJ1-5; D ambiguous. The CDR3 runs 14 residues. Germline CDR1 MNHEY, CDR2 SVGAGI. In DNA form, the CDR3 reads TGTGCTAGCGCAGGAACTAATAGCAATCAGCCCCAGCATTTT. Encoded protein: CASAGTNSNQPQHF.

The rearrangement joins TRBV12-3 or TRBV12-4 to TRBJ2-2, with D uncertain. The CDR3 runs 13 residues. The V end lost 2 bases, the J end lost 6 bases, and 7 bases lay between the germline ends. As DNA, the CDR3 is TGTGCCAGCAGTTTAACGGGCTCCGGGGAGCTGTTTTTT. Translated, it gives CASSLTGSGELFF.

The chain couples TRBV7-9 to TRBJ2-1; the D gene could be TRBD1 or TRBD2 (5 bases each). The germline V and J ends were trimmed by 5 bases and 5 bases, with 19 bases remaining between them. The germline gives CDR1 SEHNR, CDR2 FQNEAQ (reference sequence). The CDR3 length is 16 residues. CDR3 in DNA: TGTGCCAGCAGCGAGACCGGGACGGGGTTAAACAATGAGCAGTTCTTC. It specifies CASSETGTGLNNEQFF.

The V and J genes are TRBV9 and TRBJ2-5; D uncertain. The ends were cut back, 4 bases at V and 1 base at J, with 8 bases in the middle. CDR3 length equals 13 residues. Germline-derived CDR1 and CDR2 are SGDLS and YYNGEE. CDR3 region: CASSSRSQETQYF. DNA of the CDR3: TGTGCCAGCAGCAGCCGAAGCCAAGAGACCCAGTACTTC.

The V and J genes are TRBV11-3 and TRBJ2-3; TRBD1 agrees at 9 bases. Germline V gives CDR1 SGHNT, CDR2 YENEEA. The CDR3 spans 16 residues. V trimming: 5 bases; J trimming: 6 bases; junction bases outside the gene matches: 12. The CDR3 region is CASSPGQGPSGDTQYF. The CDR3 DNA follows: TGTGCCAGCAGCCCCGGACAGGGGCCTTCTGGGGATACGCAGTATTTT.

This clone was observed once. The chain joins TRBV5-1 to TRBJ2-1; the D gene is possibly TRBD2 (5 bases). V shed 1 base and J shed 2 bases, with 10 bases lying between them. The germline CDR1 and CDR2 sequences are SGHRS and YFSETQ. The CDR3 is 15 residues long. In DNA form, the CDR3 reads TGCGCCAGCAGCTTGCTAGCAGGAACCTACAATGAGCAGTTCTTC. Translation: CASSLLAGTYNEQFF.

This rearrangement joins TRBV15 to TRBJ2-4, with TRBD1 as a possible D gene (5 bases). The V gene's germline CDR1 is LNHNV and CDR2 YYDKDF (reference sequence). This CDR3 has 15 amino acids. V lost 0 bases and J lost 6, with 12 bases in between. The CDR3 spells CATSRDRARGNIQYF. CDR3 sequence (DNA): TGTGCCACCAGCAGAGATCGGGCTAGGGGAAACATTCAGTACTTC. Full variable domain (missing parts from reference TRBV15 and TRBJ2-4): DAMVIQNPRYQVTQFGKPVTLSCSQTLNHNVMYWYQQKSSQAPKLLFHYYDKDFNNEADTPDNFQSRRPNTSFCFLDIRSPGLGDTAMYLCATSRDRARGNIQYFGAGTRLSVL.

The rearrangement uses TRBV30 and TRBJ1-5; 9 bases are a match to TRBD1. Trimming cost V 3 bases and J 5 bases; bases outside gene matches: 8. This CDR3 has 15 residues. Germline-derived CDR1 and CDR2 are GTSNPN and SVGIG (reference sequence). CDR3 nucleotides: TGTGCCTGGAGACCTACAGGGGGCCGGGATCAGCCCCAGCATTTT. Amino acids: CAWRPTGGRDQPQHF.

The CDR3 bases are TGTGCCACCAGCAGGGATAAGGGAGAGACCCAGTACTTC. Its translation: CATSRDKGETQYF. The chain uses TRBV15 and TRBJ2-5, with unresolved D. Germline V lookup: CDR1 LNHNV, CDR2 YYDKDF (reference sequence). The germline V and J ends were trimmed by 3 bases and 4 bases, with 9 bases remaining between them. The CDR3 has 13 residues.

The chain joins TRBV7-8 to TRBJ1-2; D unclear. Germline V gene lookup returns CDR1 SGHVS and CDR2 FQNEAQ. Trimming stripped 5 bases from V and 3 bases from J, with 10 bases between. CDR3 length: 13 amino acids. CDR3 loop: CASSPTTHYGYTF. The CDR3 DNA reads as TGTGCCAGCAGCCCTACGACCCACTATGGCTACACCTTC.

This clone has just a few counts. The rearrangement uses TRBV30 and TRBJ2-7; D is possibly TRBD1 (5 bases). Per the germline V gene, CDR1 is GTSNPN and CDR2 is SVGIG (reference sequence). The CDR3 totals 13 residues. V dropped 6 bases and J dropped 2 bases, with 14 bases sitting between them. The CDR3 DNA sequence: TGTGCCTGCAATATAGGGGCAGCCTACGAGCAGTACTTC. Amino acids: CACNIGAAYEQYF.

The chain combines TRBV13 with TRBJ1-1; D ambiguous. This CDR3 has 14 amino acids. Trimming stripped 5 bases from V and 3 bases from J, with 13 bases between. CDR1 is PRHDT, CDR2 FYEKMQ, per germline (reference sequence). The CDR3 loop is CASSPKYGDTEAFF. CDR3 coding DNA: TGTGCCAGCAGCCCGAAGTACGGGGACACTGAAGCTTTCTTT.

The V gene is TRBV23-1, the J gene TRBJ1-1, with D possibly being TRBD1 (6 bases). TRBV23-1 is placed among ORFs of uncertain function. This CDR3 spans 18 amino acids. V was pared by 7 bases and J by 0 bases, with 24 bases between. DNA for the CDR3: TGCGCCAGCACCCTAGGGGGAGACAGGAGTACGATGAACACTGAAGCTTTCTTT. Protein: CASTLGGDRSTMNTEAFF.